A single T cell receptor beta chain is shown here with its context. This entry comes from a study of blood T cell repertoires in COVID-19. Germline V lookup: CDR1 SEHNR, CDR2 FQNEAQ (reference sequence). The V segment lost 4 bases and the J segment 5 bases; nucleotides outside the gene matches: 15. The CDR3 is 17 residues long. TCRdb's copy holds only in-frame clones and misses some; the assay was immunoSEQ multiplex PCR. Here the sample spans 250,000 to 300,000 clones, roughly 90% being singletons. Material: peripheral blood. J is TRBJ1-1 and V is TRBV7-9, with 8 nucleotides matching TRBD1. The sequence derives from a woman in her 70s with COVID-19, enrolled during active disease. Here the CDR3 reads CASSSPVQGAAGTEAFF. CDR3 bases: TGTGCCAGCAGCTCCCCGGTGCAGGGGGCGGCAGGGACTGAAGCTTTCTTT.